This TCR beta chain was documented in a study of OX40 agonist ivuxolimab in advanced cancers. Sequencing was performed with immunoSEQ multiplex PCR; in TCRdb, only in-frame clones are kept and a portion is missing. Of tens of thousands of clones listed, roughly four fifths were seen once; the top ten hold around 20%. This clone was seen once. The CDR3 totals 15 residues. Germline V gene sequence: CDR1 SGDLS, CDR2 YYNGEE. Sequences were derived from CD4+ or CD8+ T cells sorted from blood, sampled in a trial of the OX40 agonist ivuxolimab. The gene calls are TRBV9 and TRBJ2-5; perhaps TRBD1 as D (6 bases). With the DNA end fitting TRBJ2-7 better, the J assignment may be wrong. This clonotype was obtained from an adult with an advanced solid tumor such as melanoma, head and neck, liver or kidney cancer. As DNA, the CDR3 is TGTGCCAGCAGCCAAAATACGGGACAAACCTACGAGCAGTACTTC. Residues: CASSQNTGQTYEQYF.